The TCR beta chain under discussion was sequenced for a study of T-cell memory formation after mild COVID-19. Study-level results: Those CD4+ clones that contracted were mainly in CM and EM (CD8+ ones in EMRA). Clones contracting day 15 to 85 were balanced CD4/CD8; later expanders leaned CD4+. Nothing confirmed that second-wave clones peaking on day 37 were specific for SARS-CoV-2. The finding that pre-infection memory included some responding clones suggested that cross-reactive memory joined.

Germline V lookup: CDR1 DFQATT, CDR2 SNEGSKA (reference sequence). V lost 1 base to trimming and J lost 1 base, with 10 bases between them. CDR3 length equals 14 residues. TCRdb reanalysed the 5' RACE reads using MiXCR and keeps one entry per CDR3 protein. The repertoire holds about 340,000 distinct CDR3 sequences, with approximately 13% as singletons. With respect to this clonotype: Its antigen is undetermined.

The chain recombines TRBV20-1 with TRBJ1-1; D remains unclear. Sequenced sample: PBMCs or a T cell subset sorted from them (not recorded which). This TCR came from a man aged 18 to 29 who had mild COVID-19 (a few samples of this study predate the infection). Cell type and time point are not known. CDR3 nucleotides: TGCAGTGCTAGAGTTGGACTGACGAACACTGAAGCTTTCTTT. It codes for CSARVGLTNTEAFF.